These T cell receptor beta chains were read from a single sample in a study of T-cell reconstitution after alpha-beta-depleted transplantation in children. TCRdb re-derived calls from the PCR reads in MiXCR, one entry per CDR3 protein. The sample records about 58,000 distinct CDR3 sequences, 35% to 55% being singletons. Source: PBMCs, mostly from graft donor cells, taken 360 days after TCRalphabeta/CD19-depleted stem cell transplant. The source is a male patient between 5 and 17 years old who had a stem cell transplant for acute lymphoblastic leukemia, so the T cells may come from the graft donor. The CDR3 runs from the conserved cysteine through the conserved F or W. The D gene is left open where the match is weak. Size values are once, few and many counts, or a class for expanded clones, and some rows have none.

d_call: TRBD2
v_call: TRBV12-3/TRBV12-4
j_call: TRBJ2-7
clone_size: once
cdr3_nt: TGTGCCAGCACAAGTAATAGCGGGGGACTTTACGAGCAGTACTTC
cdr3_aa: CASTSNSGGLYEQYF

d_call: TRBD2
v_call: TRBV25-1
j_call: TRBJ2-7
clone_size: few
cdr3_nt: TGTGCCAGCAGTGAATCGGGGCTAGCGGGAGTCTTTCAGTACTTC
cdr3_aa: CASSESGLAGVFQYF

d_call: NA
v_call: TRBV7-9
j_call: TRBJ2-7
clone_size: few
cdr3_nt: TGTGCCAGCAGCTTATCTGACGAGCAGTACTTC
cdr3_aa: CASSLSDEQYF

d_call: NA
v_call: TRBV13
j_call: TRBJ2-7
clone_size: NA
cdr3_nt: TGTGCCAGCAGCCCCCCGAACAGGGGACTCGAGCAGTACTTC
cdr3_aa: CASSPPNRGLEQYF

d_call: NA
v_call: TRBV9
j_call: TRBJ2-2
clone_size: NA
cdr3_nt: TGTGCCAGCATGGGCGGTAACACCGGGGAGCTGTTTTTT
cdr3_aa: CASMGGNTGELFF

d_call: NA
v_call: TRBV20-1
j_call: TRBJ2-1
clone_size: few
cdr3_nt: TGCAGTGCTAGAGATCCTGGGGTATCCTACAATGAGCAGTTCTTC
cdr3_aa: CSARDPGVSYNEQFF

d_call: NA
v_call: TRBV4-2
j_call: TRBJ2-2
clone_size: few
cdr3_nt: TGTGCCAGCAGCCAAGAGAATGGTGCCGGGGAGCTGTTTTTT
cdr3_aa: CASSQENGAGELFF

d_call: TRBD2
v_call: TRBV6-2/TRBV6-3
j_call: TRBJ2-7
clone_size: NA
cdr3_nt: TGTGCCAGCAGTACCCGTAGACTAGCGGGAGATAGGGCTCTTGCCTACGAGCAGTACTTC
cdr3_aa: CASSTRRLAGDRALAYEQYF

d_call: NA
v_call: TRBV6-2/TRBV6-3
j_call: TRBJ2-1
clone_size: once
cdr3_nt: TGTGCCAGCAGCCAGTGGAAAGCCTACAATGAGCAGTTCTTC
cdr3_aa: CASSQWKAYNEQFF

d_call: NA
v_call: TRBV27
j_call: TRBJ2-3
clone_size: NA
cdr3_nt: TGTGCCAGCAGTACCAGTCGACAGACAGATACGCAGTATTTT
cdr3_aa: CASSTSRQTDTQYF

d_call: NA
v_call: TRBV20-1
j_call: TRBJ2-1
clone_size: few
cdr3_nt: TGCAGTGCTAGAGATTATCAGGAGTTGAACAATGAGCAGTTCTTC
cdr3_aa: CSARDYQELNNEQFF

d_call: TRBD2
v_call: TRBV5-8
j_call: TRBJ2-3
clone_size: few
cdr3_nt: TGTGCCAGCAGCCCGGCGGGGGGTAGCACAGATACGCAGTATTTT
cdr3_aa: CASSPAGGSTDTQYF

d_call: NA
v_call: TRBV5-1
j_call: TRBJ2-7
clone_size: NA
cdr3_nt: TGCGCCAGCAGCGTGAAAGGGACCTACGAGCAGTACTTC
cdr3_aa: CASSVKGTYEQYF

d_call: TRBD2
v_call: TRBV28
j_call: TRBJ2-1
clone_size: NA
cdr3_nt: TGTGCCACTTTGCTAGCGGGCACCTACAATGAGCAGTTCTTC
cdr3_aa: CATLLAGTYNEQFF

d_call: NA
v_call: TRBV9
j_call: TRBJ2-7
clone_size: NA
cdr3_nt: TGTGCCAGCAGCGTAGAAGGTAGCGGAACCTACGAGCAGTACTTC
cdr3_aa: CASSVEGSGTYEQYF

d_call: NA
v_call: TRBV27
j_call: TRBJ2-7
clone_size: few
cdr3_nt: TGTGCCAGCAGTACAAACCTTATACGGCAAAAGCAGTACTTC
cdr3_aa: CASSTNLIRQKQYF

d_call: NA
v_call: TRBV12-3/TRBV12-4
j_call: TRBJ2-7
clone_size: few
cdr3_nt: TGTGCCAGCAGTATCCTAGCTGGAGCCTACGAGCAGTACTTC
cdr3_aa: CASSILAGAYEQYF

d_call: NA
v_call: TRBV29-1
j_call: TRBJ2-1
clone_size: few
cdr3_nt: TGCAGCGTTGAAGATTGGGCTACCTACAATGAGCAGTTCTTC
cdr3_aa: CSVEDWATYNEQFF

d_call: TRBD2
v_call: TRBV14
j_call: TRBJ2-7
clone_size: NA
cdr3_nt: TGTGCCAGCAGCTCAGAGCGGGAGGTGTCCTACGAGCAGTACTTC
cdr3_aa: CASSSEREVSYEQYF

d_call: TRBD1
v_call: TRBV7-9
j_call: TRBJ2-7
clone_size: NA
cdr3_nt: TGTGCCAGCAGCCCAAGGATACCGGGACAGGGCCCCTACGAGCAGTACTTC
cdr3_aa: CASSPRIPGQGPYEQYF

d_call: TRBD2
v_call: TRBV7-8
j_call: TRBJ2-7
clone_size: few
cdr3_nt: TGTGCCAGCAGACGGGGGGGATCCTACGAGCAGTACTTC
cdr3_aa: CASRRGGSYEQYF

d_call: NA
v_call: TRBV20-1
j_call: TRBJ1-1
clone_size: few
cdr3_nt: TGCAGTGCTAGACGGGGAACGGTGCGGGACACTGAAGCTTTCTTT
cdr3_aa: CSARRGTVRDTEAFF

d_call: TRBD1
v_call: TRBV24-1
j_call: TRBJ2-4
clone_size: NA
cdr3_nt: TGTGCCACCAGTCGAGGACAGGGGAGAGCCAAAAACATTCAGTACTTC
cdr3_aa: CATSRGQGRAKNIQYF

d_call: NA
v_call: TRBV12-3/TRBV12-4
j_call: TRBJ1-1
clone_size: NA
cdr3_nt: TGTGCCAGCAGTACCAGGGTTGGACGGGGGGCTTTCTTT
cdr3_aa: CASSTRVGRGAFF

d_call: NA
v_call: TRBV29-1
j_call: TRBJ2-4
clone_size: NA
cdr3_nt: TGCAGCGTTGCGGAATCGGCTCCCCAACTAGCCAAAAACATTCAGTACTTC
cdr3_aa: CSVAESAPQLAKNIQYF

d_call: NA
v_call: TRBV29-1
j_call: TRBJ1-1
clone_size: few
cdr3_nt: TGCAGCGTGCGATCCGCAACGGCAGGGTACACTGAAGCTTTCTTT
cdr3_aa: CSVRSATAGYTEAFF

d_call: NA
v_call: TRBV11-1
j_call: TRBJ1-1
clone_size: NA
cdr3_nt: TGTGCCAGCAGTCCCTCGGGGTGGGGCACTGAAGCTTTCTTT
cdr3_aa: CASSPSGWGTEAFF

d_call: NA
v_call: TRBV28
j_call: TRBJ2-7
clone_size: NA
cdr3_nt: TGTGCCAGCAGTCCCCCCGAAACTCACGAGCAGTACTTC
cdr3_aa: CASSPPETHEQYF

d_call: NA
v_call: TRBV7-6
j_call: TRBJ2-1
clone_size: NA
cdr3_nt: TGTGCCAGCAGCTTAGCGGGCAGCTCCTACAATGAGCAGTTCTTC
cdr3_aa: CASSLAGSSYNEQFF

d_call: NA
v_call: TRBV28
j_call: TRBJ2-7
clone_size: NA
cdr3_nt: TGTGCCAGCAGTTTATTCTGGTACGAGCAGTACTTC
cdr3_aa: CASSLFWYEQYF

d_call: TRBD2
v_call: TRBV7-6
j_call: TRBJ2-7
clone_size: NA
cdr3_nt: TGTGCCAGCAGCTTAAACCACCAGCTAGCGGGGGATGAGCAGTACTTC
cdr3_aa: CASSLNHQLAGDEQYF

d_call: NA
v_call: TRBV3-1
j_call: TRBJ2-1
clone_size: NA
cdr3_nt: TGTGCCAGCAGCCAGGACTCTAGCGTTGTTGTAGATGAGCAGTTCTTC
cdr3_aa: CASSQDSSVVVDEQFF

d_call: TRBD2
v_call: TRBV19
j_call: TRBJ2-7
clone_size: NA
cdr3_nt: TGTGCCAGTAGTATGGCCGCGGGAGGCTTTCGGGAGCAGTACTTC
cdr3_aa: CASSMAAGGFREQYF

d_call: TRBD1
v_call: TRBV5-1
j_call: TRBJ2-2
clone_size: NA
cdr3_nt: TGCGCCAGCAGCACAGGACAGGGAACGTACACCGGGGAGCTGTTTTTT
cdr3_aa: CASSTGQGTYTGELFF

d_call: TRBD1
v_call: TRBV15
j_call: TRBJ1-2
clone_size: NA
cdr3_nt: TGTGCCACCAGCGGGACAGGGGGCGCGTATGGCTACACCTTC
cdr3_aa: CATSGTGGAYGYTF

d_call: TRBD1
v_call: TRBV24-1
j_call: TRBJ2-7
clone_size: many
cdr3_nt: TGTGCCACCAGTGACCCCGGACAGGGCGACGAGCAGTACTTC
cdr3_aa: CATSDPGQGDEQYF

d_call: TRBD1
v_call: TRBV24-1
j_call: TRBJ1-2
clone_size: few
cdr3_nt: TGTGCCACCAGTGATTTAGAACTGGACAGGGGAAGAGGCTACACCTTC
cdr3_aa: CATSDLELDRGRGYTF

d_call: NA
v_call: TRBV28
j_call: TRBJ2-7
clone_size: NA
cdr3_nt: TGTGCCAGCAGTCCGAGAAGCGAGCAGTACTTC
cdr3_aa: CASSPRSEQYF

d_call: NA
v_call: TRBV12-3/TRBV12-4
j_call: TRBJ2-7
clone_size: NA
cdr3_nt: TGTGCCAGCAGTTTACACAGCCCCTACGAGCAGTACTTC
cdr3_aa: CASSLHSPYEQYF

d_call: TRBD1
v_call: TRBV20-1
j_call: TRBJ2-5
clone_size: NA
cdr3_nt: TGCAGTGCTAGAGATCGGGGGACAGGAAAGACCCAGTACTTC
cdr3_aa: CSARDRGTGKTQYF